This TCR beta chain came from a study of beta chain features in type 1 diabetes. About the research overall: Sorted cells numbering around 100,000,000 were examined across all samples.

This clone was counted between two and nine times. What it recognizes is unknown. Trimming left V 0 bases short and J 9 bases short, with 12 bases between. Germline V gene lookup returns CDR1 PRHDT and CDR2 FYEKMQ (reference sequence). This CDR3 contains 15 residues. General study results and limits: PCR might preferentially amplify shorter templates, equally in patients and controls. Shorter TCRB CDR3s, moderately but significantly so, were found in Type 1 diabetes patients in all four CD4+ subsets.

The isolated RNA, all of it, was reverse transcribed, so expressed TCRB transcripts were what got sequenced. Profiling relied on immunoSEQ multiplex PCR, and the TCRdb table lists in-frame clones only, not all of them. This table holds more than 300,000 clones, roughly 13% found once. The sequenced sample consisted of naive CD4+ T cells from blood. This TCR was recovered from a woman aged 18-35 years with type 1 diabetes. V gene TRBV13 combines with J gene TRBJ1-6; tentative D call: TRBD1 (5 bases). The CDR3 DNA is TGTGCCAGCAGCTTAGGCCGGCCAGGGCCTTCACCCCTCCACTTT. This codes for CASSLGRPGPSPLHF.